This passage covers 9 T cell receptor beta chains from one sample sequenced in a study of early T cells in non-severe SARS-CoV-2 infection. TCRdb redid the calling of the 5' RACE reads with MiXCR, one entry per CDR3 protein. The table records some 40,000 distinct CDR3 sequences, 4.7% of them present only once. Sequenced material: whole blood. The receptors shown here come from an adult who was a healthcare worker with PCR-confirmed SARS-CoV-2 infection or an uninfected control (not recorded which).

This clonotype was observed a handful of times. The V gene is TRBV6-2 or TRBV6-3, the J gene TRBJ2-1; the match to TRBD2 covers 8 bases. The germline gives CDR1 MNHEY, CDR2 SVGEGT. CDR3 length: 16 amino acids. The J segment lost 9 bases and the V segment lost 0 bases, leaving 10 bases of the junction unmatched. The CDR3 loop is CASSYSTGGCFGEQFF. DNA of the CDR3: TGTGCCAGCAGTTACTCGACGGGGGGGTGTTTTGGTGAGCAGTTCTTC.

The V call is TRBV4-3, the J call TRBJ2-7; D gene uncertain. This CDR3 comprises 13 residues. Trimming took 0 bases from V and 6 from J, leaving 9 bases between them. The germline V gene has CDR1 LGHNA and CDR2 YSLEER. CDR3 sequence reads: CASSQDLPGEQYF. For the CDR3, the DNA is TGCGCCAGCAGCCAAGATCTGCCAGGCGAGCAGTACTTC.

The rearrangement links TRBV28 to TRBJ2-1; D might be TRBD1 (6 bases). CDR1 and CDR2 from the germline V gene are MDHEN and SYDVKM. The V gene lost 3 bases and the J gene lost 2 bases, with 8 bases spanning the gap. This CDR3 comprises 14 residues. This CDR3 reads CASSFRDTYNEQFF. CDR3 DNA sequence: TGTGCCAGCAGTTTTCGGGACACCTACAATGAGCAGTTCTTC.

The chain is built from TRBV29-1 and TRBJ2-3, with TRBD1 identical over 9 bases. The junction had 7 bases not matched to a gene; V was cut back by 5 bases and J by 1 base. This CDR3 is 15 amino acids long. Germline V gives CDR1 SQVTM, CDR2 ANQGSEA. CDR3 loop: CSVRRTGERTDTQYF. In nucleotides, the CDR3 is TGCAGCGTTCGACGGACAGGGGAACGCACAGATACGCAGTATTTT.

This clonotype was seen a handful of times. The chain has TRBV10-2 and TRBJ2-7, with no clear D. CDR1 is WSHSY and CDR2 is SAAADI in the germline V gene. The CDR3 loop spans 16 amino acids. With 0 bases removed from V and 3 bases from J, the gap between germline ends came to 15 bases. The CDR3 DNA is TGCGCCAGCAGTGAGTCGACGCACAAAATAATCTACGAGCAGTACTTC. This sequence encodes CASSESTHKIIYEQYF.

This clonotype was counted between two and nine times. V usage is TRBV7-8 and J usage is TRBJ2-5, with 8 nucleotides matching TRBD2. The V gene end was trimmed by 1 base and the J gene end by 11 bases; junction bases not matched to a gene: 6. Germline V CDR1 and CDR2: SGHVS, FQNEAQ. This CDR3 is built from 13 residues. The CDR3 protein is CASSLEVAGIQYF. The CDR3 DNA is TGTGCCAGCAGCTTAGAGGTAGCGGGGATTCAGTACTTC.

This clonotype was recorded at least ten times. This sequence joins TRBV11-2 and TRBJ2-1, with D tentatively TRBD2 (6 bases). Germline V gene data show CDR1 as SGHAT and CDR2 as FQNNGV. The CDR3 is 16 amino acids. Trimming pared 8 bases from V and 4 bases from J, leaving 21 bases between. The CDR3 sequence is CASSPPVAETYNEQFF. In nucleotides, the CDR3 is TGTGCCAGCTCCCCTCCAGTAGCGGAGACGTACAATGAGCAGTTCTTC.

At least ten counts were recorded for this clonotype. The V gene is TRBV6-6, the J gene TRBJ1-5, with D perhaps TRBD1 (5 bases). CDR3 size: 15 residues. Germline V lookup: CDR1 MNHNY, CDR2 SVGAGI (reference sequence). V gave up 7 bases and J gave up 2 bases, with 15 bases separating them. The CDR3 nucleotides are TGTGCCAGCACCCCCCAGGGATTAGGCAATCAGCCCCAGCATTTT. Protein sequence: CASTPQGLGNQPQHF.

This clonotype was counted many times. The chain couples TRBV18 to TRBJ1-3; D uncertain. V was pared by 3 bases and J by 0 bases, with 9 bases between. CDR1 is KGHSH, CDR2 LQKENI, per germline. The CDR3 is 15 residues long. The CDR3 bases are TGTGCCAGCTCACCTCGAGGCAGCTCTGGAAACACCATATATTTT. It translates to CASSPRGSSGNTIYF.